The 31 T cell receptor beta chains below come from one sample, sequenced in a study of T cell responses to AZD1222 COVID-19 vaccine. Assay: immunoSEQ multiplex PCR; the TCRdb copy retains only in-frame clones and omits some. In the table there are about 120,000 clones, around 89% of which are singletons. The sequenced sample was peripheral blood, obtained 28 days after the second AZD1222 dose. The origin of the receptors is an adult who received the AZD1222 COVID-19 vaccine.

The rearrangement links TRBV5-4 to TRBJ2-3; D is unclear. CDR1 and CDR2 from the germline V gene are SGHNT and YYREEE (reference sequence). Trimming left V 3 bases short and J 2 bases short, with 4 bases between. The CDR3 totals 12 residues. CDR3 region: CASSSPTDTQYF. Written as DNA, the CDR3 is TGTGCCAGCAGCTCCCCCACAGATACGCAGTATTTT.

The chain recombines TRBV6-7 with TRBJ2-7; 8 bases agree with TRBD2. TRBV6-7 is recorded as an ORF, its role being uncertain. V lost 6 bases and J lost 0; bases outside the gene matches: 7. This CDR3 has 15 amino acids. DNA for the CDR3: TGTGCCAGCAGCCCCCCGACTAGCGACTCCTACGAGCAGTACTTC. The encoded protein is CASSPPTSDSYEQYF.

This chain connects TRBV19 to TRBJ2-5; TRBD1 matches 8 bases. Per the germline V gene, CDR1 is LNHDA and CDR2 is SQIVND (reference sequence). This CDR3 spans 14 amino acids. Trimming at V came to 4 bases and at J to 5 bases, leaving 6 bases not matched to a gene. The CDR3 DNA is TGTGCCAGTAGTACGGACAGGGCCGGGGAGACCCAGTACTTC. Its protein product is CASSTDRAGETQYF.

V and J are TRBV19 and TRBJ1-4; a possible D gene is TRBD1 (6 bases). V was cut by 5 bases and J by 4 bases, with 11 bases left in between. Germline CDR1 is LNHDA and CDR2 is SQIVND (reference sequence). CDR3 length equals 14 residues. The CDR3 protein is CASSFGQINEKLFF. In nucleotides, the CDR3 is TGTGCCAGTAGTTTTGGACAGATTAATGAAAAACTGTTTTTT.

The J gene is TRBJ1-2, the V gene TRBV5-1; possible D gene TRBD1, 6 bases. Per the germline V gene, CDR1 is SGHRS and CDR2 is YFSETQ. The CDR3 has 14 amino acids. V was pared by 4 bases and J by 5 bases, with 15 bases between. The CDR3 DNA follows: TGCGCCAGCAGCCCGTCGGACAGCCCGTATGGCTACACCTTC. Its protein product is CASSPSDSPYGYTF.

The CDR3 protein is CASSPDRVSTNEKLFF. The CDR3 DNA reads TGTGCCAGCTCACCGGACAGGGTGTCAACTAATGAAAAACTGTTTTTT. The V and J genes are TRBV18 and TRBJ1-4, with TRBD1 matching 8 bases. CDR3 length: 16 amino acids. V dropped 3 bases and J dropped 0; count of bases not matched to a gene: 3. Germline V gives CDR1 KGHSH, CDR2 LQKENI.

The CDR3 reads CASSAPYEQYF. CDR3 bases: TGTGCCAGCAGTGCCCCCTACGAGCAGTACTTC. The chain combines TRBV2 with TRBJ2-7; D gene ambiguous. This CDR3 comprises 11 residues. CDR1 SNHLY and CDR2 FYNNEI come from the germline V gene. V was trimmed by 4 bases and J by 2 bases, leaving 3 bases between them.

This chain connects TRBV5-5 to TRBJ1-3; D not certain. V lost 1 base and J 0 bases, leaving 5 bases between the germline ends. The CDR3 contains 14 residues. Looked up from germline, CDR1 is SGHKS and CDR2 is YYEKEE (reference sequence). This CDR3 is CASSLTVSGNTIYF. The CDR3 bases are TGTGCCAGCAGCTTGACAGTCTCTGGAAACACCATATATTTT.

The chain is built from TRBV29-1 and TRBJ2-7, with 7 bases matching TRBD1. The V and J ends lost 6 bases and 1 base, in that order; junction bases with no gene match: 3. CDR3 length: 12 amino acids. Germline V CDR1 and CDR2: SQVTM, ANQGSEA. The CDR3 DNA follows: TGCAGCGTCGAACAGGGGTCCTACGAGCAGTACTTC. Translation gives CSVEQGSYEQYF.

The chain joins TRBV19 to TRBJ2-5, with 9 bases fitting TRBD2. Germline CDR1 and CDR2: LNHDA and SQIVND (reference sequence). The CDR3 sequence is 16 residues long. Trimming cost V 1 base and J 1 base; bases outside gene matches: 4. CDR3 protein: CASSIVGLAGQETQYF. The CDR3 coding sequence is TGTGCCAGTAGTATAGTGGGACTAGCAGGCCAAGAGACCCAGTACTTC.

Comments on this clone: Relative to the germline gene, one junction end is altered; a read error may explain this. The chain has TRBV7-7 and TRBJ2-7; 11 positions match TRBD2. The germline gives CDR1 SSHAT, CDR2 FNYEAQ (reference sequence). The CDR3 sequence is 15 residues long. CDR3: CASSVTSGSGNEQYF. CDR3 coding DNA: TGTGCTAGCAGCGTTACTAGCGGGAGTGGTAACGAGCAGTACTTC.

The chain employs TRBV19 and TRBJ1-4; a possible D gene is TRBD1 (6 bases). The CDR3 extends over 17 amino acids. Trimming removed 1 base from V and 15 bases from J, with 27 bases in between. Germline assignment: CDR1 LNHDA and CDR2 SQIVND (reference sequence). The CDR3: CASSIGRGAEESDWMFF. CDR3 DNA sequence: TGTGCCAGTAGTATAGGTCGGGGGGCTGAGGAAAGCGACTGGATGTTTTTT.

This clone has only one observation. The chain uses TRBV7-8 and TRBJ2-7; 10 nucleotides align to TRBD2. J gave up 6 bases and V 3 bases, and 5 bases lay outside the gene matches. The CDR3 loop spans 14 amino acids. The germline CDR1 and CDR2 sequences are SGHVS and FQNEAQ. The CDR3 loop is CASSFASGSPEQYF. Written as DNA, the CDR3 is TGTGCCAGCAGCTTTGCTAGCGGGAGTCCCGAGCAGTACTTC.

The chain combines TRBV9 with TRBJ2-1, with D tentatively TRBD2 (5 bases). CDR3 length: 15 residues. In germline, CDR1 is SGDLS, CDR2 YYNGEE. V lost 3 bases to trimming and J lost 0 bases, with 10 bases between them. The CDR3 nucleotides read TGTGCCAGCAGCGCCGGACTCGCCTCCTACAATGAGCAGTTCTTC. As protein: CASSAGLASYNEQFF. The variable domain in full, with the rest retrieved from reference TRBV9 and TRBJ2-1, is DSGVTQTPKHLITATGQRVTLRCSPRSGDLSVYWYQQSLDQGLQFLIQYYNGEERAKGNILERFSAQQFPDLHSELNLSSLELGDSALYFCASSAGLASYNEQFFGPGTRLTVL.

V and J are TRBV13 and TRBJ1-2; D gene uncertain. The CDR3 spans 15 residues. Trimming cost V 5 bases and J 4 bases, with 17 bases left between them. Germline V gives CDR1 PRHDT, CDR2 FYEKMQ (reference sequence). The CDR3 DNA is TGTGCCAGCAGCCGTCGGACGGCCGATATCTATGGCTACACCTTC. It specifies CASSRRTADIYGYTF.

The chain carries TRBV23-1 and TRBJ2-7, with TRBD2 matching 9 bases. TRBV23-1 is an open reading frame, and its role is uncertain. The junction had 11 bases not matched to a gene; V was cut back by 4 bases and J by 7 bases. The CDR3 spans 15 residues. The chain's CDR3 is CASSPPREGRAEQYF. DNA for the CDR3: TGCGCCAGCAGTCCTCCGCGGGAGGGCCGGGCGGAGCAGTACTTC.

The sample holds a few counts of this clone. The V and J genes are TRBV12-3 or TRBV12-4 and TRBJ1-4; D uncertain. Trimming stripped 6 bases from V and 8 bases from J, with 13 bases between. The CDR3 contains 13 residues. CDR3 sequence (DNA): TGTGCCAGCAGCCCCCGGGTGCGGGAAAAACTGTTTTTT. The encoded protein is CASSPRVREKLFF.

The chain is built from TRBV9 and TRBJ2-3; 7 positions agree with TRBD1. With 4 bases clipped from V and 7 bases from J, the junction kept 6 bases outside the gene matches. This CDR3 region has 13 residues. Germline values: CDR1 SGDLS, CDR2 YYNGEE. CDR3 amino acids: CASSPTGSNTQYF. CDR3 DNA sequence: TGTGCCAGCAGCCCGACAGGGTCAAATACGCAGTATTTT. The whole variable domain, remainder taken from reference TRBV9 and TRBJ2-3, is DSGVTQTPKHLITATGQRVTLRCSPRSGDLSVYWYQQSLDQGLQFLIQYYNGEERAKGNILERFSAQQFPDLHSELNLSSLELGDSALYFCASSPTGSNTQYFGPGTRLTVL.

This sequence joins TRBV4-1 and TRBJ2-1; 8 bases fit TRBD2. From germline, CDR1 is MGHRA and CDR2 YSYEKL. J lost 1 base, V lost 1 base, and 9 bases had no gene match. CDR3 size: 18 residues. DNA of the CDR3: TGCGCCAGCAGCCAAGGACCCAGCGGGAGTGCGTCCTACAATGAGCAGTTCTTC. Protein sequence: CASSQGPSGSASYNEQFF.

The genes are TRBV30 and TRBJ1-5; TRBD1 might be the D (6 bases). V was cut by 2 bases and J by 9 bases, with 14 bases left in between. Germline V CDR1 and CDR2: GTSNPN, SVGIG (reference sequence). CDR3 length: 13 amino acids. CDR3 bases: TGTGCCTGGAGTCCGGGGGCTAAGTCGCCCCAGCATTTT. This encodes CAWSPGAKSPQHF.

The gene calls are TRBV7-9 and TRBJ1-2; D unresolved. Per the germline V gene, CDR1 is SEHNR and CDR2 is FQNEAQ (reference sequence). With 4 bases removed from V and 0 bases from J, the gap between germline ends came to 18 bases. The CDR3 is 17 amino acids. CDR3 in DNA: TGTGCCAGCAGCTCTCGATTATCTGACACCGCTAACTATGGCTACACCTTC. It yields the protein CASSSRLSDTANYGYTF.

The chain combines TRBV3-1 (or the pseudogene TRBV3-2) with TRBJ1-2; 9 bases agree with TRBD1. CDR1 LGHDT and CDR2 YNNKEL come from the germline V gene (reference sequence). The CDR3 has 13 residues. V lost 6 bases and J lost 8; bases outside the gene matches: 7. CDR3 amino acids: CASSQIQGAGYTF. CDR3 nucleotide sequence: TGTGCCAGCAGTCAGATACAGGGGGCGGGCTACACCTTC.

V gene TRBV29-1 combines with J gene TRBJ1-1; D gene ambiguous. V was cut by 4 bases and J by 1 base, with 13 bases left in between. CDR3 length: 14 residues. CDR1 and CDR2 (germline): SQVTM, ANQGSEA. The CDR3 nucleotides are TGCAGCGTTGGGGCAGAGGTTTCGAACACTGAAGCTTTCTTT. Translation: CSVGAEVSNTEAFF.

The CDR3 region is CASSARVGSGRAYEQYF. For the CDR3, the DNA is TGTGCCAGCAGCGCCCGAGTTGGTAGCGGGAGGGCCTACGAGCAGTACTTC. The chain couples TRBV2 to TRBJ2-7; 11 bases align to TRBD2. J was trimmed by 2 bases and V by 6 bases; bases with no gene match: 12. CDR3 length: 17 amino acids. CDR1 and CDR2 (germline): SNHLY, FYNNEI.

This clone has more than one count but fewer than ten. The V and J genes are TRBV5-1 and TRBJ2-3; D is perhaps TRBD2 (7 bases). CDR1 is SGHRS and CDR2 is YFSETQ in the germline V gene. V gave up 2 bases and J gave up 4 bases, with 11 bases separating them. The CDR3 is 14 residues long. The DNA for the CDR3 is TGCGCCAGCAGCTTCGGGGGGCGCGCAGATACGCAGTATTTT. This codes for CASSFGGRADTQYF.

The V and J genes are TRBV7-3 and TRBJ2-3, with D possibly TRBD2 on 6 matching bases. Germline assignment: CDR1 SGHTA and CDR2 FQGTGA. V shed 5 bases and J shed 5 bases, with 20 bases lying between them. CDR3 size: 16 residues. The CDR3 bases are TGTGCCAGCAGCCCAGGCTTAGGAGGGGCGGGAGATACGCAGTATTTT. Protein product: CASSPGLGGAGDTQYF. The full variable domain, rest sourced from reference TRBV7-3 and TRBJ2-3, is GAGVSQTPSNKVTEKGKYVELRCDPISGHTALYWYRQSLGQGPEFLIYFQGTGAADDSGLPNDRFFAVRPEGSVSTLKIQRTERGDSAVYLCASSPGLGGAGDTQYFGPGTRLTVL.

This clone was observed once. V usage is TRBV14 and J usage is TRBJ2-7; TRBD2 matches at 9 bases. This CDR3 is 16 amino acids long. V was pared by 3 bases and J by 6 bases, with 12 bases of the junction left unmatched. The V gene's germline CDR1 is SGHDN and CDR2 FVKESK. As DNA, the CDR3 is TGTGCCAGCAGCCACCTTAGCGGGAGAGGGGCCGTCGAGCAGTACTTC. Its translation is CASSHLSGRGAVEQYF.

This clone came up once. This specimen includes other DNA sequences encoding the same CDR3. The chain combines TRBV18 with TRBJ2-7; D gene ambiguous. V lost 1 base, J lost 1 base, and 2 bases lay in between. Germline V gene sequence: CDR1 KGHSH, CDR2 LQKENI. This CDR3 contains 12 residues. CDR3 coding DNA: TGTGCCAGCTCACCACTATCCTACGAGCAGTACTTC. It codes for CASSPLSYEQYF.

This chain links TRBV29-1 with TRBJ2-7, with 9 bases identical to TRBD1. CDR1 SQVTM and CDR2 ANQGSEA come from the germline V gene. V shed 2 bases, J shed 5 bases, and the junction held 4 bases outside the gene matches. CDR3 length: 13 residues. In nucleotides, the CDR3 is TGCAGCGTTGAACGGGACAGGGCGAACGAGCAGTACTTC. Translation: CSVERDRANEQYF.

This sequence joins TRBV7-9 and TRBJ2-5; D not resolved. Germline CDR1 reads SEHNR; CDR2 reads FQNEAQ (reference sequence). The CDR3 contains 13 residues. V was trimmed by 4 bases and J by 5 bases, leaving 11 bases between them. In nucleotides, the CDR3 is TGTGCCAGCAGCTCTCGCGGACCGGAGACCCAGTACTTC. Protein product: CASSSRGPETQYF.

The genes are TRBV6-5 and TRBJ1-6; 11 positions match TRBD1. Germline V CDR1 and CDR2: MNHEY, SVGAGI. V lost 6 bases and J lost 13; bases outside the gene matches: 11. The CDR3 has 15 amino acids. Here the CDR3 reads CASRYTGDRGAPLHF. DNA of the CDR3: TGTGCCAGCAGATACACCGGGGACAGGGGGGCTCCCCTCCACTTT.